A selection of T cell receptor beta chains follows, all from one sample in a study of blood T cell repertoires in COVID-19. TCRdb's table, derived via immunoSEQ multiplex PCR, lists solely in-frame clones and lacks some. The sample includes roughly 260,000 clones, approximately 88% of them seen just once. The sample taken for sequencing was PBMCs or T cells enriched from blood (not recorded which). These receptors were collected from a woman in her 30s with acute COVID-19. The conserved cysteine and the conserved F or W are not part of the CDR3 here. The order of the fields is clone size, V gene, CDR3 protein. A clone size is listed for some rows: how often the clone was seen (once, few, many), or a class if it is expanded.

size: NA; V: TRBV3-1/TRBV3-2; CDR3: ASSRFGSQKAF
size: NA; V: TRBV27; CDR3: ASSFGGTDQPQH
size: NA; V: TRBV19; CDR3: ASSMWRGILNYGYT
size: NA; V: TRBV27; CDR3: ASSLSGQPTTEAF
size: NA; V: TRBV7-2; CDR3: ASSLAVGGWTEAF
size: NA; V: TRBV9; CDR3: ASSPALL
size: NA; V: TRBV25-1; CDR3: ASSVTGLPKFEQF
size: NA; V: TRBV4-1; CDR3: ASSQDPGYGYT
size: NA; V: TRBV7-2; CDR3: ASSLGGTQYEQY
size: once; V: TRBV28; CDR3: ASSYAGTGSEQY
size: NA; V: TRBV7-9; CDR3: ASRSRDYTEAF
size: NA; V: TRBV4-1; CDR3: ASSPGAGRADTQY
size: NA; V: TRBV10-1; CDR3: ASGLGTGVTDTQY
size: NA; V: TRBV3-1/TRBV3-2; CDR3: ASSQDRGLAGSQY
size: NA; V: TRBV6-5; CDR3: ASSRQGVYT
size: once; V: TRBV4-1; CDR3: ASSQDTRLAERRDTQY
size: once; V: TRBV30; CDR3: ASLNHPIRGANTEAF
size: NA; V: TRBV10-3; CDR3: AISGSSWGNEKLF
size: NA; V: TRBV7-6; CDR3: ASSPSSGGTDTQY
size: NA; V: TRBV11-1; CDR3: ASSIGVEYGYT
size: once; V: TRBV5-1; CDR3: ASRGSTDTQY
size: NA; V: TRBV4-3; CDR3: ASSQEVSSGGDRRETQY
size: NA; V: TRBV4-2; CDR3: ASSQAGETGDSPLH
size: NA; V: TRBV30; CDR3: AWSVREAFRGPQH
size: NA; V: TRBV19; CDR3: ASQGADGYT
size: NA; V: TRBV3-1/TRBV3-2; CDR3: ASSQATGGATDTQY
size: NA; V: TRBV3-1/TRBV3-2; CDR3: ASSRQGYNEQF
size: NA; V: TRBV12-5; CDR3: ASGLGLAGDLYQETQY
size: NA; V: TRBV5-1; CDR3: ASSSWTVSYEQY
size: NA; V: TRBV14; CDR3: ASSQEQGGQSPLH
size: NA; V: TRBV7-2; CDR3: ASSSGQGAGKLF
size: NA; V: TRBV30; CDR3: AWRVDSSYEQY
size: once; V: TRBV23-1; CDR3: ASVGEVSNQPQH
size: NA; V: TRBV7-9; CDR3: ASSDYREMNTEAF
size: NA; V: TRBV5-1; CDR3: ASSQSPGTGIGREKLF
size: NA; V: TRBV4-1; CDR3: ASSQRTGDQPQH